These T cell receptor beta chains were read from a single sample in a study of shared clonotypes between healthy human individuals. Repertoires were generated with immunoSEQ multiplex PCR, while TCRdb's copy carries only in-frame clones and drops some. The sample lists about 320,000 clones, around 87% seen once, with 15% to 20% in the top ten. The sequenced sample consisted of memory CD8+ T cells sorted from blood. These receptors originate from a man aged 18 to 35 in good health. Both conserved end residues are part of each CDR3. D genes are given only for firm matches. Clone size is shown for a subset of rows, as once, few, many or a class of expanded clone.

CDR3nt,CDR3aa,v_gene,abundance,d_gene,j_gene
TGTGCCAGCAGCTTCGGGACAGGGGGCGTAGAGACCCAGTACTTC,CASSFGTGGVETQYF,TRBV7-6,once,TRBD1,TRBJ2-5
TGTGCCAGCAGTCCGTGGCCATTTTCAGCTTACAATGAGCAGTTCTTC,CASSPWPFSAYNEQFF,TRBV28,-,-,TRBJ2-1
TGTGCCAGCTTCGCTGGTGGGGGAGACGAGCAGTACTTC,CASFAGGGDEQYF,TRBV7-9,-,-,TRBJ2-7
TGCGCCAGCAGTGAACCGGGACTAGACAGGGACACAGATACGCAGTATTTT,CASSEPGLDRDTDTQYF,TRBV10-2,once,-,TRBJ2-3
TGTGCCAGCGCCGGACAGGCCTATGGCTACACCTTC,CASAGQAYGYTF,TRBV28,-,TRBD1,TRBJ1-2
TGCAGTGCGAGAGTTGGAAACGAGCAGTACTTC,CSARVGNEQYF,TRBV20-1,-,-,TRBJ2-7
TGCGCCAGCAGCCATTCAGCGGGGGCCGAGCGAAGAGAGACCCAGTACTTC,CASSHSAGAERRETQYF,TRBV4-1,-,TRBD2,TRBJ2-5
TGTGCCAGCAGTACCTCGGCCGGGCGGTCTAACTATGGCTACACCTTC,CASSTSAGRSNYGYTF,TRBV27,few,-,TRBJ1-2
TGTGCCAGCAGTTTCTTGACAGGGGGGTCCTACAATGAGCAGTTCTTC,CASSFLTGGSYNEQFF,TRBV28,-,TRBD1,TRBJ2-1
TGTGCCAGCAGTTACCCACCCTACGAGCAGTACTTC,CASSYPPYEQYF,TRBV6-5,many,-,TRBJ2-7
TGTGCCAGCAGAGAATGGACAGGGGTAAATTCACCCCTCCACTTT,CASREWTGVNSPLHF,TRBV28,-,TRBD1,TRBJ1-6
TGCGCCAGCAGCCCCCCAAGCAAACCCTACGAGCAGTACTTC,CASSPPSKPYEQYF,TRBV5-1,-,-,TRBJ2-7
TGCGCCAGCAGCTTCCAGGGGGCAGGCACAGATACGCAGTATTTT,CASSFQGAGTDTQYF,TRBV5-1,-,TRBD1,TRBJ2-3
TGTGCCAGCAGCGCCGGGGGGCTGTACAATGAGCAGTTCTTC,CASSAGGLYNEQFF,TRBV9,-,-,TRBJ2-1
TGTGCCAGCAGCCAAGAGTTGGGCTACGAGCAGTACTTC,CASSQELGYEQYF,TRBV4-2,-,-,TRBJ2-7
TGTGCCAGCAGTGAAAAGGACTTAGCGGGAGAATCCCCCTACGAGCAGTACTTC,CASSEKDLAGESPYEQYF,TRBV2,-,TRBD2,TRBJ2-7
TGCGCCAGCAGTGAAGGGACAGGGGGCTACGAGCAGTACTTC,CASSEGTGGYEQYF,TRBV10-1,-,TRBD1,TRBJ2-7
TGTGCCAGCAGCTCCGGAGGGTTTTACTACGAGCAGTACTTC,CASSSGGFYYEQYF,TRBV7-2,-,-,TRBJ2-7
TGTGCCACCACCGAACAGGACGGAAACGTCCTGACTTTC,CATTEQDGNVLTF,TRBV25-1,-,-,TRBJ2-6
TGTGCCAGCAGTCAGGGGACAGGTGGTTACGAGCAGTACTTC,CASSQGTGGYEQYF,TRBV27,-,TRBD1,TRBJ2-7
TGTGCCAGCAGCCAAGTGTCAGGGGACTATGGCTACACCTTC,CASSQVSGDYGYTF,TRBV14,-,-,TRBJ1-2
TGTGCCAGCAGCTTGGAAGGAACGGGAGGTGAGACCCAGTACTTC,CASSLEGTGGETQYF,TRBV5-4,-,TRBD2,TRBJ2-5
TGTGCCAGCAGCTTAGGAAAAGGGGGATACGAGCAGTACTTC,CASSLGKGGYEQYF,TRBV7-6,-,-,TRBJ2-7